This T cell receptor (beta chain) originates from a study of blood T cell repertoires in COVID-19. At the level of the study: The cDNA or gDNA used as material had been derived from T cells, B-cell-depleted T cells, or PBMCs.

Per the study methods: Cell counts per sample came from amplifying reference gene primers. Assay used: immunoSEQ multiplex PCR; TCRdb lists only in-frame clones, some missing. From that table come the V and J calls and clone size; the DNA was used to work out D and trimming. The table has just over 300,000 clones, around 86% seen once. The recovered donors of Cohort 3 showed two negative PCRs, clearance, or symptom resolution. The material sequenced was PBMCs or T cells enriched from blood (not recorded which). The origin of this receptor is a man aged 25 to 40 who had recovered from COVID-19.

The CDR3 nucleotides are TGTGCCAGCAGCCCCGTGGGAGGGAGGGGACCCTCCTACAATGAGCAGTTCTTC. Translating gives CASSPVGGRGPSYNEQFF. The gene calls are TRBV7-9 and TRBJ2-1; TRBD2 agrees at 7 bases. The germline CDR1 and CDR2 sequences are SEHNR and FQNEAQ (reference sequence). Unmatched junction bases numbered 13, after V lost 5 bases and J lost 0 bases. The CDR3 is 18 residues long.